This TCR beta chain was captured in a study of identical twins. As to this clonotype: Its antigen is unidentified.

MiXCR was run by TCRdb on the 5' RACE reads, yielding one entry per CDR3 protein. The repertoire has about 330,000 distinct CDR3 sequences, about 12% of them found once; the top ten carry approximately 7.6%. Study-level findings and limits: Excess sharing between twins was weaker in beta out-of-frame sequences. Analyses of zero insertions could, in part, be confounded by invariant MAIT and iNKT cells.

This CDR3 is 14 amino acids long. V lost 7 bases and J lost 2; bases outside the gene matches: 3. Germline-derived CDR1 and CDR2 are SQVTM and ANQGSEA. These data were also reused for a study on yellow fever vaccine responses in identical twins.

The chain uses TRBV29-1 and TRBJ2-3, with 13 bases identical to TRBD2. Sequencing was done on a sample of CD8+ T cells sorted from blood. The receptor was isolated from a woman under 30 in good health. The CDR3 loop reads CSGGLAGTTDTQYF. The CDR3 DNA follows: TGCAGCGGGGGACTAGCGGGAACCACAGATACGCAGTATTTT.